This TCR beta chain was sequenced during a study of blood T cell repertoires in COVID-19. Trimming removed 4 bases from V and 1 base from J, with 11 bases in between. Germline V lookup: CDR1 SNHLY, CDR2 FYNNEI. CDR3 size: 14 residues. Profiling relied on immunoSEQ multiplex PCR, and the TCRdb table lists in-frame clones only, not all of them. The sample contains roughly 260,000 clones, roughly nine tenths of which appear only once. The study recruited people aged 18 to 89 years across around 24 US areas. Specimen: PBMCs or T cells enriched from blood (not recorded which). This TCR was sampled from a human donor in a cohort exposed to, infected with or recovered from COVID-19 (not recorded which). The donor label of this sample is uncertain. The chain has TRBV2 and TRBJ2-7, with D possibly TRBD1 on 6 matching bases. CDR3 protein: CASSVNRASYEQYF. The CDR3 nucleotides read TGTGCCAGCAGTGTTAACAGGGCATCCTACGAGCAGTACTTC.